This is a list of T cell receptor beta chains from one sample in a study of T cell responses to AZD1222 COVID-19 vaccine. The assay was immunoSEQ multiplex PCR, and TCRdb's table has in-frame clones only and misses some. The sample holds about 130,000 clones, more than 75% seen once. Sample: peripheral blood, taken 28 days after the second AZD1222 dose. The source of these receptors is an adult who received the AZD1222 COVID-19 vaccine. CDR3s include the opening cysteine and the closing phenylalanine or tryptophan. Fields, in order: V gene, D gene, CDR3 length, J gene, clone size, CDR3 DNA, CDR3 protein. D genes are given only for firm matches. Where a row states a size, it is once, few, many or the class of an expanded clone; other rows omit it.

>TRBV6-5|NA|13|TRBJ1-1|NA
TGTGCCAGCTTCGGGAAATCGAACACTGAAGCTTTCTTT
CASFGKSNTEAFF
>TRBV14|NA|13|TRBJ2-2|NA
TGTGCCAGCAGTCCCATCAGCGACGGGGAGCTGTTTTTT
CASSPISDGELFF
>TRBV7-9|NA|13|TRBJ2-3|NA
TGTGCCAGCAGCTTAGTGGTGTGGAATACGCAGTATTTT
CASSLVVWNTQYF
>TRBV6-5|NA|16|TRBJ1-1|NA
TGTGCCAGCAGTTACGGCCCTGAGGGTTTGGGTACTGAAGCTTTCTTT
CASSYGPEGLGTEAFF
>TRBV4-2|NA|14|TRBJ2-1|NA
TGTGCCAGCAGCCAAGAGGGGGCGGGGAATGAGCAGTTCTTC
CASSQEGAGNEQFF
>TRBV6-5|TRBD2|16|TRBJ2-1|NA
TGTGCCAGCAGTTACTTCGGCGGGAGGGCCCAGAATGAGCAGTTCTTC
CASSYFGGRAQNEQFF
>TRBV7-9|NA|15|TRBJ2-6|NA
TGTGCCACAGGGACACGTCTCTCTGGGGCCAACGTCCTGACTTTC
CATGTRLSGANVLTF
>TRBV12-3/TRBV12-4|NA|13|TRBJ1-5|NA
TGTGCCAGCAGTTGGGTCAAGAACCAGCCCCAGCATTTT
CASSWVKNQPQHF
>TRBV19|NA|13|TRBJ1-1|NA
TGTGCCAGTAGTACACATGGGAACACTGAAGCTTTCTTT
CASSTHGNTEAFF
>TRBV12-3/TRBV12-4|NA|8|TRBJ1-5|NA
TGTGCCAGCAGTTACCAGCATTTT
CASSYQHF
>TRBV28|NA|14|TRBJ2-7|NA
TGTGCCAGCAGTTATCTTCCACGAACCTACGAGCAGTACTTC
CASSYLPRTYEQYF
>TRBV5-1|NA|13|TRBJ2-7|NA
TGCGCCAGCAGCTTGCAGGGTTCGTACGAGCAGTACTTC
CASSLQGSYEQYF
>TRBV27|NA|16|TRBJ1-5|NA
TGTGCCAGCAGTTTAGGGGCAGGGACCAGCAATCAGCCCCAGCATTTT
CASSLGAGTSNQPQHF
>TRBV7-9|NA|14|TRBJ1-1|NA
TGTGCCAGCAGCTCCCAGGGAGGGAACACTGAAGCTTTCTTT
CASSSQGGNTEAFF
>TRBV30|NA|14|TRBJ1-2|NA
TGTGCCTGGAGTAACCCACGAGGGGTGGTTGGCTACACCTTC
CAWSNPRGVVGYTF
>TRBV4-1|TRBD1|17|TRBJ2-7|once
TGCGCCAGCAGCCAAAAGTTGGGCACAGGGGAATCCTACGAGCAGTACTTC
CASSQKLGTGESYEQYF
>TRBV27|NA|14|TRBJ2-1|NA
TGTGCCAGCAGTCCCTTAGCGGATTACAATGAGCAGTTCTTC
CASSPLADYNEQFF